This is a list of T cell receptor beta chains from one sample in a study of cytomegalovirus exposure and HLA in healthy donors. Clones were sequenced by immunoSEQ multiplex PCR, and TCRdb holds only the in-frame ones, with some missing. The sample lists roughly 120,000 clones, approximately 73% occurring once. The sequenced sample was PBMCs. These receptors all stem from a man aged 35 to 55 in good health and CMV-seronegative. Each CDR3 is given with its conserved first and last residue. A D gene is named only where the DNA matches it firmly. Rows may omit the clone size; those that give it use once, few, many or a size class.

d_call	v_call	clone_size	j_call	cdr3_aa	cdr3_nt
-	TRBV5-1	few	TRBJ2-1	CASSLASTSNEQFF	TGCGCCAGCAGCTTGGCCTCGACTAGCAATGAGCAGTTCTTC
-	TRBV28	-	TRBJ2-2	CASRSQGHTGELFF	TGTGCCAGCAGATCACAGGGACACACCGGGGAGCTGTTTTTT
TRBD2	TRBV5-1	-	TRBJ2-3	CASSPDLAGGADTQYF	TGCGCCAGCAGCCCCGATCTAGCGGGGGGGGCAGATACGCAGTATTTT
TRBD1	TRBV5-6	-	TRBJ2-7	CASSTDRSPYEQYF	TGTGCCAGCAGCACGGACAGGAGCCCCTACGAGCAGTACTTC
TRBD2	TRBV6-4	-	TRBJ2-3	CASSRDGRGTDTQYF	TGTGCCAGCAGTCGTGACGGGAGGGGCACAGATACGCAGTATTTT
TRBD1	TRBV30	-	TRBJ2-7	CAWTPGTGYEQYF	TGTGCCTGGACACCCGGGACAGGGTACGAGCAGTACTTC
TRBD2	TRBV7-3	many	TRBJ2-1	CASSLGLAPNNEQFF	TGTGCCAGCAGCTTAGGACTAGCGCCCAACAATGAGCAGTTCTTC
TRBD1	TRBV6-6	-	TRBJ1-6	CASSPQTGDSPLHF	TGTGCCAGCAGTCCTCAGACAGGGGATTCACCCCTCCACTTT
-	TRBV2	-	TRBJ1-1	CASPIGSRGNTEAFF	TGTGCCAGCCCAATAGGTAGCAGAGGGAACACTGAAGCTTTCTTT
-	TRBV29-1	-	TRBJ1-1	CSVLREAEAFF	TGCAGCGTCCTCAGGGAGGCTGAAGCTTTCTTT
TRBD1	TRBV2	-	TRBJ2-7	CASRMGTGGSTYEQYF	TGTGCCAGCAGGATGGGGACAGGGGGTTCTACCTACGAGCAGTACTTC
TRBD2	TRBV7-2	few	TRBJ2-1	CASSSSLTGTSGALNEQFF	TGTGCCAGCAGCTCTTCACTTACCGGGACTAGCGGGGCTCTCAATGAGCAGTTCTTC
-	TRBV5-6	-	TRBJ2-3	CASSFPRGGTDTQYF	TGTGCCAGCAGCTTTCCCCGGGGAGGCACAGATACGCAGTATTTT
TRBD1	TRBV6-6	-	TRBJ2-7	CASSPRDRGWQYF	TGTGCCAGCAGTCCCCGGGACAGGGGTTGGCAGTACTTC
-	TRBV28	-	TRBJ2-3	CATQTVSLGTQYF	TGTGCCACCCAGACAGTATCCCTAGGAACGCAGTATTTT
-	TRBV7-8	few	TRBJ1-1	CASSSTEAAQDPEAFF	TGTGCCAGCAGTTCGACAGAGGCCGCCCAGGACCCCGAAGCTTTCTTT
TRBD1	TRBV5-1	-	TRBJ2-1	CASSSTTGKDEQFF	TGCGCCAGCAGCTCCACGACAGGGAAGGATGAGCAGTTCTTC
-	TRBV5-1	few	TRBJ1-1	CASSWGRNTEAFF	TGCGCCAGCAGCTGGGGGCGGAACACTGAAGCTTTCTTT
TRBD2	TRBV4-3	-	TRBJ2-1	CASSQDGGGFYNEQFF	TGCGCCAGCAGCCAAGATGGCGGGGGGTTCTACAATGAGCAGTTCTTC
-	TRBV7-2	-	TRBJ2-5	CASSLRQASQETQYF	TGTGCCAGCAGCTTACGACAGGCATCTCAAGAGACCCAGTACTTC
TRBD1	TRBV7-2	-	TRBJ1-2	CASSLVSLTGDGYTF	TGTGCCAGCAGCTTAGTATCGTTGACAGGGGATGGCTACACCTTC
-	TRBV18	-	TRBJ2-1	CASSPGTESNEQFF	TGTGCCAGCTCTCCCGGGACTGAGTCCAATGAGCAGTTCTTC
TRBD1	TRBV4-2	-	TRBJ1-6	CASSQVQGTGGSPLHF	TGTGCCAGCAGCCAAGTGCAGGGGACAGGGGGTTCACCCCTCCACTTT
-	TRBV19	-	TRBJ1-5	CASSTGFSNQPQHF	TGTGCCAGTAGTACGGGGTTTAGCAATCAGCCCCAGCATTTT
-	TRBV29-1	-	TRBJ1-2	CSVDFSRGHGYTF	TGCAGCGTTGACTTCTCCAGGGGCCATGGCTACACCTTC
TRBD2	TRBV4-2	many	TRBJ2-3	CASSLTRGATDTQYF	TGTGCCAGCAGCCTCACGCGGGGGGCGACAGATACGCAGTATTTT
-	TRBV18	-	TRBJ2-2	CASSPRQGPGELFF	TGTGCCAGCTCACCGAGGCAGGGGCCCGGGGAGCTGTTTTTT
TRBD1	TRBV4-3	-	TRBJ1-1	CASSRGTGEAFF	TGCGCCAGCAGCCGGGGGACAGGTGAAGCTTTCTTT
TRBD2	TRBV9	-	TRBJ2-3	CASSVGGGGGTDTQYF	TGTGCCAGCAGCGTTGGGGGGGGTGGGGGCACAGATACGCAGTATTTT
-	TRBV4-2	-	TRBJ1-2	CASSQVPVISEETGYTF	TGTGCCAGCAGCCAAGTTCCAGTTATCTCTGAGGAAACGGGCTACACCTTC
-	TRBV10-3	-	TRBJ1-4	CAISGGTNEKLFF	TGTGCCATCTCCGGCGGAACTAATGAAAAACTGTTTTTT
TRBD2	TRBV5-1	once	TRBJ2-2	CASSYVGLAGATGELFF	TGCGCCAGCAGCTACGTTGGACTAGCGGGGGCGACCGGGGAGCTGTTTTTT
-	TRBV28	-	TRBJ1-5	CASRADPIDQPQHF	TGTGCCAGCCGAGCGGACCCGATTGATCAGCCCCAGCATTTT